These 19 T cell receptor beta chains came from one sample sequenced in a study of cytomegalovirus exposure and HLA in healthy donors. Primers for the PCR totalled 60 Vbeta and 13 Jbeta. Sequenced by immunoSEQ multiplex PCR; TCRdb stores in-frame clones only, minus some. Found here are 150,000 to 200,000 clones, around 81% of them singletons; the top ten hold 4.9%. Sequencing was carried out using PBMCs. These receptors originate from a woman aged 18-35 years in good health and CMV-seropositive.

This clone was recorded once. This rearrangement joins TRBV21-1 to TRBJ1-2; the table's D call of TRBD1 was not tested on the DNA. TRBV21-1 is annotated as a pseudogene. The CDR3 extends over 15 amino acids. CDR3 in DNA: TGTGCCAGCAGCAAAGTAAAGGGGATCTGCTATGGCTACACCTTC. Translation: CASSKVKGICYGYTF.

This chain connects TRBV6-4 to TRBJ2-2; 8 bases fit TRBD1. Germline CDR1 and CDR2: MRHNA and SNTAGT. Losses at the gene ends were 5 bases for V and 2 bases for J; bases not matched to a gene: 7. The CDR3 extends over 16 amino acids. Here the CDR3 reads CASSPRTGYNTGELFF. CDR3 in DNA: TGTGCCAGCAGTCCTAGGACAGGGTATAACACCGGGGAGCTGTTTTTT.

The V call is TRBV6-5, the J call TRBJ1-2; no clear D gene. Trimming removed 0 bases from V and 2 bases from J, with 10 bases in between. Germline assignment: CDR1 MNHEY and CDR2 SVGAGI. The CDR3 has 15 amino acids. The CDR3 nucleotides read TGTGCCAGCAGTTACTCGACGTCCGGGAACTATGGCTACACCTTC. This translates into CASSYSTSGNYGYTF.

The chain recombines TRBV9 with TRBJ2-7; D is possibly TRBD2 (6 bases). The CDR3 is made up of 15 amino acids. Trimming removed 2 bases at V and 4 bases at J, with 16 bases between. In germline, CDR1 is SGDLS, CDR2 YYNGEE. CDR3 region: CASSVRDSTPYEQYF. The CDR3 DNA sequence: TGTGCCAGCAGCGTCCGGGACTCCACCCCATACGAGCAGTACTTC.

This clone was recorded once. The chain uses TRBV6-4 and TRBJ1-6, with D possibly TRBD1 on 5 matching bases. CDR3 size: 15 residues. The V gene lost 6 bases and the J gene lost 0 bases, with 9 bases spanning the gap. Germline CDR1 reads MRHNA; CDR2 reads SNTAGT. The CDR3 sequence: CASRGDSSYNSPLHF. The CDR3, as DNA: TGTGCCAGCAGAGGCGACAGCTCCTATAATTCACCCCTCCACTTT.

J is TRBJ1-1 and V is TRBV29-1, with a weak D call TRBD1 (5 bases). V shed 1 base and J shed 0 bases, with 18 bases lying between them. Per the germline V gene, CDR1 is SQVTM and CDR2 is ANQGSEA. The CDR3 consists of 17 residues. Written as DNA, the CDR3 is TGCAGCGTTGAAGTCCGGCGAGGGGACTTAATGAACACTGAAGCTTTCTTT. Amino acid sequence: CSVEVRRGDLMNTEAFF.

The CDR3: CASRQGVSYEQYF. The DNA of the CDR3 is TGTGCCAGTAGACAAGGGGTCTCCTACGAGCAGTACTTC. The chain recombines TRBV19 with TRBJ2-7; tentatively, D is TRBD1 (5 bases). V lost 6 bases to trimming and J lost 0 bases, with 9 bases between them. Per germline, CDR1 LNHDA and CDR2 SQIVND (reference sequence). The CDR3 sequence is 13 residues long. The variable domain in full, with the rest retrieved from reference TRBV19 and TRBJ2-7, is DGGITQSPKYLFRKEGQNVTLSCEQNLNHDAMYWYRQDPGQGLRLIYYSQIVNDFQKGDIAEGYSVSREKKESFPLTVTSAQKNPTAFYLCASRQGVSYEQYFGPGTRLTVT.

In this sample, this clone turned up a few times. This chain uses TRBV6-6 with TRBJ1-2; D might be TRBD1 (5 bases). Trimming took 0 bases from V and 3 from J, leaving 8 bases between them. The CDR3 is 14 amino acids. Germline V gene lookup returns CDR1 MNHNY and CDR2 SVGAGI (reference sequence). This CDR3 is CASSYSGGDYGYTF. The CDR3 region has the DNA TGTGCCAGCAGTTACTCGGGAGGGGACTATGGCTACACCTTC.

This clone was seen a handful of times. The chain is built from TRBV28 and TRBJ2-7; TRBD2 agrees at 10 bases. The V and J ends lost 5 bases and 0 bases, in that order; junction bases with no gene match: 10. Germline V gene sequence: CDR1 MDHEN, CDR2 SYDVKM. This CDR3 contains 17 residues. The CDR3 sequence: CASSTSPQRGGSYEQYF. The CDR3 bases are TGTGCCAGCAGTACTTCACCCCAGCGGGGGGGCTCCTACGAGCAGTACTTC. Together with reference TRBV28 and TRBJ2-7, the CDR3 gives the full variable domain: DVKVTQSSRYLVKRTGEKVFLECVQDMDHENMFWYRQDPGLGLRLIYFSYDVKMKEKGDIPEGYSVSREKKERFSLILESASTNQTSMYLCASSTSPQRGGSYEQYFGPGTRLTVT.

This clone was observed a few times. The genes are TRBV7-3 and TRBJ2-7, with TRBD2 matching 8 bases. The V gene's germline CDR1 is SGHTA and CDR2 FQGTGA. The junction had 11 bases not matched to a gene; V was cut back by 2 bases and J by 2 bases. This CDR3 is built from 17 residues. CDR3 bases: TGTGCCAGCAGCTTAGCGCGGGGTAGCGGGGACACCTACGAGCAGTACTTC. Its translation is CASSLARGSGDTYEQYF.

The chain employs TRBV11-2 and TRBJ2-3; no clear D. The CDR3 has 15 residues. With 0 bases removed from V and 2 bases from J, the gap between germline ends came to 9 bases. CDR1 is SGHAT and CDR2 is FQNNGV in the germline V gene. CDR3 sequence reads: CASSLDLFSTDTQYF. DNA of the CDR3: TGTGCCAGCAGCTTAGATCTATTTTCCACAGATACGCAGTATTTT.

The rearrangement links TRBV5-1 to TRBJ2-5; 7 bases agree with TRBD2. Germline V lookup: CDR1 SGHRS, CDR2 YFSETQ. The V gene end was trimmed by 4 bases and the J gene end by 5 bases; junction bases not matched to a gene: 8. CDR3 size: 14 residues. The CDR3 DNA follows: TGCGCCAGCAGCCCCCGTCGGGGAGGGGAGACCCAGTACTTC. Translated: CASSPRRGGETQYF.

The rearrangement links TRBV5-1 to TRBJ2-7, with TRBD2 matching over 9 bases. Per germline, CDR1 SGHRS and CDR2 YFSETQ. The junction had 7 bases not matched to a gene; V was cut back by 0 bases and J by 3 bases. The CDR3 has 16 residues. The CDR3 region is CASSLDRAGGGYEQYF. The CDR3, as DNA: TGCGCCAGCAGCTTGGATAGGGCGGGGGGGGGCTACGAGCAGTACTTC. Using reference TRBV5-1 and TRBJ2-7 for the parts outside the CDR3, the full variable domain is KAGVTQTPRYLIKTRGQQVTLSCSPISGHRSVSWYQQTPGQGLQFLFEYFSETQRNKGNFPGRFSGRQFSNSRSEMNVSTLELGDSALYLCASSLDRAGGGYEQYFGPGTRLTVT.

The chain employs TRBV5-6 and TRBJ2-3, with D tentatively TRBD2 (5 bases). Germline V gene sequence: CDR1 SGHDT, CDR2 YYEEEE. The CDR3 covers 15 residues. The V end was cut by 4 bases, the J end by 5 bases, with 17 bases between. The CDR3 nucleotides are TGTGCCAGCAGCCAGCGGCCCTTTGCGTTAGATACGCAGTATTTT. Its protein product is CASSQRPFALDTQYF. Variable domain in full (rest from reference TRBV5-6 and TRBJ2-3): DAGVTQSPTHLIKTRGQQVTLRCSPKSGHDTVSWYQQALGQGPQFIFQYYEEEERQRGNFPDRFSGHQFPNYSSELNVNALLLGDSALYLCASSQRPFALDTQYFGPGTRLTVL.

The chain couples TRBV5-4 to TRBJ1-1, with D perhaps TRBD1 (6 bases). The CDR3 is 13 amino acids. Germline CDR1 is SGHNT and CDR2 is YYREEE (reference sequence). Trimming pared 2 bases from V and 8 bases from J, leaving 13 bases between. The CDR3 DNA reads as TGTGCCAGCAGCTTCGGGACAACCATAGAAGCTTTCTTT. This encodes CASSFGTTIEAFF. The variable domain in full, with the rest retrieved from reference TRBV5-4 and TRBJ1-1, is ETGVTQSPTHLIKTRGQQVTLRCSSQSGHNTVSWYQQALGQGPQFIFQYYREEENGRGNFPPRFSGLQFPNYSSELNVNALELDDSALYLCASSFGTTIEAFFGQGTRLTVV.

The chain links TRBV15 to TRBJ2-7, with TRBD1 matching 8 bases. The germline gives CDR1 LNHNV, CDR2 YYDKDF (reference sequence). V lost 4 bases, J lost 0 bases, and 11 bases stayed unmatched. The CDR3 runs 17 residues. CDR3 DNA: TGTGCCACCAGCACGGATAGGGGGACAGGTATCTCCTACGAGCAGTACTTC. It yields the protein CATSTDRGTGISYEQYF. Full variable domain (rest looked up from reference TRBV15 and TRBJ2-7): DAMVIQNPRYQVTQFGKPVTLSCSQTLNHNVMYWYQQKSSQAPKLLFHYYDKDFNNEADTPDNFQSRRPNTSFCFLDIRSPGLGDTAMYLCATSTDRGTGISYEQYFGPGTRLTVT.

This clone came up once. The junction does not match germline at one end; this may be a read error. The V and J genes are TRBV7-9 and TRBJ1-6; TRBD1 agrees at 8 bases. This CDR3 spans 16 amino acids. Germline V gives CDR1 SEHNR, CDR2 FQNEAQ (reference sequence). The CDR3 sequence is CSSSLPGQGWNSPLHF. The CDR3 nucleotides read TGTTCCAGCAGCTTACCAGGACAGGGCTGGAATTCACCCCTCCACTTT. The variable domain in full, completed from reference TRBV7-9 and TRBJ1-6, reads DTGVSQNPRHKITKRGQNVTFRCDPISEHNRLYWYRQTLGQGPEFLTYFQNEAQLEKSRLLSDRFSAERPKGSFSTLEIQRTEQGDSAMYLCSSSLPGQGWNSPLHFGNGTRLTVT.

The rearrangement joins TRBV29-1 to TRBJ2-5; D ambiguous. Germline CDR1 SQVTM, CDR2 ANQGSEA. The CDR3 sequence is 14 residues long. Trimming removed 4 bases at V and 1 base at J, with 13 bases between. In nucleotides, the CDR3 is TGCAGCGTTGGGTCCGCGAACAGCCAAGAGACCCAGTACTTC. Translation gives CSVGSANSQETQYF.

The rearrangement joins TRBV27 to TRBJ1-6, with 7 bases fitting TRBD1. The CDR3 covers 15 residues. Germline assignment: CDR1 MNHEY and CDR2 SMNVEV (reference sequence). The V and J ends lost 3 bases and 9 bases, in that order; junction bases with no gene match: 8. The CDR3 DNA follows: TGTGCCAGCAGTTTTCAGGGGGGATACAGTTCACCCCTCCACTTT. Translating it yields CASSFQGGYSSPLHF.